Sequencing of this TCR beta chain was carried out in a study of blood T cell repertoires in COVID-19. The germline CDR1 and CDR2 sequences are MDHEN and SYDVKM. V was shortened by 5 bases and J by 0 bases, with 10 bases between the two germline ends. This CDR3 spans 14 amino acids. Libraries were prepared by immunoSEQ multiplex PCR; TCRdb keeps only in-frame clonotypes and omits some of them. The data contain 45,000 to 65,000 clones, around 84% of them singletons. The chain is built from TRBV28 and TRBJ1-2; a weak D match, TRBD1 (5 bases). Sequenced: peripheral blood. This TCR came from an elderly man with active COVID-19. The CDR3 nucleotides are TGTGCCAGCAGTCCAGCGGGGGCTAACTATGGCTACACCTTC. Residues: CASSPAGANYGYTF.